Shown below are 10 T cell receptor beta chains from a single sample sequenced in a study of human T cells and chemical hapten exposure. TCRdb reprocessed the RACE reads with MiXCR, giving one entry per CDR3 protein. The sample holds some 380,000 distinct CDR3 sequences, more than 4.5% seen once. Time point indicated: patch test 1, 2 weeks after DPC sensitization. Treatment noted: therapeutic diphenylcyclopropenone sensitization with weekly scalp DPC. Sequencing used whole blood, obtained in connection with sensitization to the hapten diphenylcyclopropenone (DPC). These receptors were taken from a woman between 50 and 59 years old with alopecia areata. Some clones in this sample may be carry-over from other donors' samples.

This clonotype was counted at least ten times. The V call is TRBV4-3, the J call TRBJ2-5, with 8 bases aligning to TRBD1. The germline CDR1 and CDR2 sequences are LGHNA and YSLEER. The CDR3 runs 16 residues. Trimming took 3 bases from V and 1 from J; bases not matched to a gene: 7. The CDR3 region is CASSHARDRLQETQYF. DNA of the CDR3: TGCGCCAGCAGCCATGCCCGGGACAGGCTCCAAGAGACCCAGTACTTC.

The sample holds a few counts of this clonotype. This chain uses TRBV28 with TRBJ2-3; tentative D call: TRBD1 (5 bases). Germline V lookup: CDR1 MDHEN, CDR2 SYDVKM. Trimming shortened V by 7 bases and J by 2 bases, and 16 bases separated the two germline ends. The CDR3 loop spans 15 amino acids. The CDR3: CASTDSEDHTDTQYF. The DNA of the CDR3 is TGTGCCAGCACCGACAGTGAGGATCACACAGATACGCAGTATTTT.

This clonotype showed up many times. The chain couples TRBV5-5 to TRBJ2-3; TRBD1 might be the D (5 bases). The germline V gene encodes CDR1 SGHKS and CDR2 YYEKEE (reference sequence). Trimming cost V 4 bases and J 4 bases, with 19 bases left between them. The CDR3 is made up of 16 amino acids. Here the CDR3 reads CASSQDTSGPADTQYF. The CDR3 DNA reads as TGTGCCAGCAGCCAGGACACCTCCGGGCCGGCAGATACGCAGTATTTT.

The chain employs TRBV11-2 and TRBJ1-4; a possible D gene is TRBD1 (5 bases). The CDR3 contains 14 residues. In germline, CDR1 is SGHAT, CDR2 FQNNGV. Trimming shortened V by 6 bases and J by 5 bases, and 13 bases separated the two germline ends. CDR3 loop: CASRLGPVNEKLFF. The CDR3 nucleotides are TGTGCCAGCAGACTGGGACCGGTCAATGAAAAACTGTTTTTT.

The genes are TRBV10-3 and TRBJ1-3; the D is unclear. The length of the CDR3 is 16 residues. CDR1 is ENHRY and CDR2 is SYGVKD in the germline V gene. V shed 0 bases and J shed 4 bases, with 13 bases lying between them. This CDR3 reads CAISESVGRTGNTIYF. The CDR3 bases are TGTGCCATCAGTGAGTCGGTGGGCAGGACGGGAAACACCATATATTTT.

This clonotype was seen at least ten times. The J gene is TRBJ2-5, the V gene TRBV2, with D perhaps matching TRBD2 (6 bases). Germline V gene lookup returns CDR1 SNHLY and CDR2 FYNNEI. This CDR3 is built from 13 residues. V gave up 8 bases and J gave up 0 bases, with 10 bases separating them. CDR3 region: CASARDYQETQYF. DNA for the CDR3: TGTGCCAGCGCCCGGGACTACCAAGAGACCCAGTACTTC.

This clonotype has a handful of counts. The V and J genes are TRBV2 and TRBJ2-7; the match to TRBD1 covers 7 bases. This CDR3 contains 14 residues. V trimming: 6 bases; J trimming: 2 bases; junction bases outside the gene matches: 7. CDR1 and CDR2 (germline): SNHLY, FYNNEI. CDR3 in amino acids: CASSSDRTTYEQYF. CDR3 DNA: TGTGCCAGCAGCTCGGACAGGACGACCTACGAGCAGTACTTC.

The chain combines TRBV20-1 with TRBJ1-2; tentatively, D is TRBD1 (6 bases). The germline V gene has CDR1 DFQATT and CDR2 SNEGSKA (reference sequence). V dropped 6 bases and J dropped 0 bases, with 14 bases sitting between them. The CDR3 is 14 amino acids. CDR3 in amino acids: CSAEDSSANYGYTF. The CDR3 region has the DNA TGCAGTGCCGAGGACAGTTCCGCTAACTATGGCTACACCTTC.

In this sample, this clonotype turned up many times. The V gene is TRBV9, the J gene TRBJ2-1; unclear D gene. Germline loops: CDR1 SGDLS, CDR2 YYNGEE. Trimming removed 1 base from V and 6 bases from J, with 8 bases in between. The CDR3 spans 13 residues. The CDR3 sequence: CASSVTSGNEQFF. CDR3 in DNA: TGTGCCAGCAGCGTAACAAGTGGCAATGAGCAGTTCTTC.

This clonotype was seen many times. Written as DNA, the CDR3 is TGTGCCAGCAGTCAACGCGGGACATCTTACGAGCAGTACTTC. Translating it yields CASSQRGTSYEQYF. The rearrangement links TRBV27 to TRBJ2-7, with D perhaps being TRBD1 or TRBD2 (6 bases each). The ends were cut back, 5 bases at V and 4 bases at J, with 15 bases in the middle. This CDR3 spans 14 amino acids. Germline V lookup: CDR1 MNHEY, CDR2 SMNVEV (reference sequence).